This TCR beta chain was sequenced in a study of shared clonotypes between healthy human individuals. General study findings and limits: Shared clonotypes: about 5.3% naive CD4, around 3.5% naive CD8, under 2.5% memory CD4, roughly 0.4% memory CD8.

As for this clone: Antigen: not known.

The data were produced by immunoSEQ multiplex PCR, yet TCRdb's version contains in-frame clones alone and is incomplete. Of 2 million to 3 million clones in the sample, under 95% were seen once. The CDR3 is 17 amino acids. Germline assignment: CDR1 MRHNA and CDR2 SNTAGT. V shed 6 bases and J shed 5 bases, with 26 bases lying between them. The chain combines TRBV6-4 with TRBJ2-7, with D perhaps TRBD1 or TRBD2 (5 bases each). This sequence originates from a man younger than 35 in good health. Some clones in this sample may be carry-over from other donors' samples. Sequences were obtained from naive CD4+ T cells from PBMCs. Subset specified: CD45RA+ positively selected. CDR3 DNA: TGTGCCAGCAGGGGCCCGGCTCTGGGACCATTCCCGGACGAGCAGTACTTC. This sequence encodes CASRGPALGPFPDEQYF.